Below are 30 T cell receptor beta chains sequenced from a single sample in a study of blood T cell repertoires in COVID-19. Profiling relied on immunoSEQ multiplex PCR, and the TCRdb table lists in-frame clones only, not all of them. Altogether under 200,000 clones are present, 80% to 90% being singletons, with the ten largest covering approximately 4%. The specimen was PBMCs or T cells enriched from blood (not recorded which). These receptors were obtained from a woman aged 50 to 60 in a cohort exposed to, infected with or recovered from COVID-19 (not recorded which).

The chain has TRBV2 and TRBJ1-5; TRBD1 is a possible D gene (5 bases). V was cut by 4 bases and J by 0 bases, with 10 bases left in between. The length of the CDR3 is 15 residues. Germline V lookup: CDR1 SNHLY, CDR2 FYNNEI. The CDR3: CASSGATDSNQPQHF. The CDR3 coding sequence is TGTGCCAGCAGTGGAGCGACAGATAGCAATCAGCCCCAGCATTTT.

The chain couples TRBV7-3 to TRBJ1-5, with TRBD1 as a possible D gene (6 bases). Trimming shortened V by 5 bases and J by 4 bases, and 12 bases separated the two germline ends. The CDR3 runs to 14 residues. Looked up from germline, CDR1 is SGHTA and CDR2 is FQGTGA. As DNA, the CDR3 is TGTGCCAGCAGCCGCGGACAGCTTAATCAGCCCCAGCATTTT. Translated, it gives CASSRGQLNQPQHF.

This clone was found once. The rearrangement uses TRBV5-6 and TRBJ1-2; D is undetermined. Trimming shortened V by 1 base and J by 7 bases, and 14 bases separated the two germline ends. From germline, CDR1 is SGHDT and CDR2 YYEEEE. CDR3 length: 14 amino acids. CDR3 bases: TGTGCCAGCAGCTTGCTTTTGGCAGGTAGTGGCTACACCTTC. Translation: CASSLLLAGSGYTF.

The chain recombines TRBV24-1 with TRBJ2-3; D may be TRBD1 (6 bases). Germline V CDR1 and CDR2: KGHDR, SFDVKD. Trimming shortened V by 2 bases and J by 5 bases, and 16 bases separated the two germline ends. This CDR3 is 16 amino acids long. CDR3 in DNA: TGTGCCACCAGTGATTGGGACAAACCAAAGGGAGATACGCAGTATTTT. It specifies CATSDWDKPKGDTQYF.

This clone was counted only a few times. The rearrangement uses TRBV19 and TRBJ1-6; tentative D call: TRBD1 (6 bases). Per the germline V gene, CDR1 is LNHDA and CDR2 is SQIVND (reference sequence). The CDR3 spans 14 residues. The V and J ends lost 6 bases and 4 bases respectively, with 10 bases between them. The CDR3 spells CASSPTGYNSPLHF. The CDR3 bases are TGTGCCAGTAGCCCGACAGGTTATAATTCACCCCTCCACTTT.

V gene TRBV7-6 combines with J gene TRBJ2-2; TRBD2 matches at 12 bases. The CDR3 runs to 17 residues. Germline V CDR1 and CDR2: SGHVS, FNYEAQ. V lost 5 bases to trimming and J lost 3 bases; unmatched junction nucleotides: 7. CDR3: CASSIGLAGLYTGELFF. In nucleotides, the CDR3 is TGTGCCAGCAGCATCGGACTAGCGGGGCTTTACACCGGGGAGCTGTTTTTT.

The genes are TRBV19 and TRBJ2-2; 11 positions match TRBD2. Per the germline V gene, CDR1 is LNHDA and CDR2 is SQIVND (reference sequence). This CDR3 region has 17 residues. Trimming cost V 5 bases and J 2 bases; bases outside gene matches: 7. CDR3 residues: CASSSPSGRRNTGELFF. In DNA, the CDR3 is TGTGCCAGTAGTTCTCCTAGCGGGAGGAGAAACACCGGGGAGCTGTTTTTT.

The chain is built from TRBV20-1 and TRBJ1-1, with D tentatively TRBD1 (5 bases). Germline lookup yields CDR1 DFQATT and CDR2 SNEGSKA (reference sequence). The CDR3 runs to 12 residues. V gave up 3 bases and J gave up 10 bases, with 15 bases separating them. In DNA, the CDR3 is TGCAGTGCTAGTATGGAGGGGCGTGGAGCTTTCTTT. It yields the protein CSASMEGRGAFF.

This clone was seen only once. The rearrangement joins TRBV5-6 to TRBJ2-3; no clear D. Germline CDR1 reads SGHDT; CDR2 reads YYEEEE. This CDR3 spans 14 amino acids. The V end was cut by 0 bases, the J end by 0 bases, with 5 bases between. CDR3 region: CASSLGQSTDTQYF. The CDR3, as DNA: TGTGCCAGCAGCTTGGGGCAGAGCACAGATACGCAGTATTTT.

The rearrangement uses TRBV5-1 and TRBJ1-6; a weak D match, TRBD1 (5 bases). Per germline, CDR1 SGHRS and CDR2 YFSETQ. This CDR3 has 16 amino acids. The germline V and J ends were trimmed by 3 bases and 6 bases, with 16 bases remaining between them. CDR3 sequence: CASSSDTNGANSPLHF. In DNA, the CDR3 is TGCGCCAGCAGCTCCGACACCAATGGGGCTAATTCACCCCTCCACTTT.

The V gene is TRBV7-2, the J gene TRBJ2-2, with TRBD2 matching 11 bases. Losses at the gene ends were 5 bases for V and 7 bases for J; bases not matched to a gene: 6. The germline V gene has CDR1 SGHTA and CDR2 FQGNSA. This CDR3 comprises 15 residues. CDR3 loop: CASSHSGRAIGELFF. DNA of the CDR3: TGTGCCAGCAGCCATAGCGGGAGGGCGATCGGGGAGCTGTTTTTT.

The chain links TRBV10-3 to TRBJ2-1; D gene unclear. The CDR3 is made up of 14 amino acids. V shed 3 bases and J shed 6 bases, with 12 bases lying between them. Germline assignment: CDR1 ENHRY and CDR2 SYGVKD. The CDR3 DNA is TGTGCCATCAGTGACGCGCCCCAAAGCAATGAGCAGTTCTTC. Its protein product is CAISDAPQSNEQFF.

The rearrangement uses TRBV18 and TRBJ2-7; TRBD2 agrees at 7 bases. This CDR3 region has 15 residues. J lost 1 base, V lost 3 bases, and 6 bases had no gene match. CDR1 is KGHSH and CDR2 is LQKENI in the germline V gene. DNA of the CDR3: TGTGCCAGCTCACCGTCGGGGACTACGTCCTACGAGCAGTACTTC. This gives the protein CASSPSGTTSYEQYF.

This sequence joins TRBV27 and TRBJ2-1; 9 bases map to TRBD2. This CDR3 spans 16 amino acids. V lost 5 bases and J lost 2; bases outside the gene matches: 7. Germline V gene data show CDR1 as MNHEY and CDR2 as SMNVEV (reference sequence). This CDR3 is CASSQRGEPPYNEQFF. For the CDR3, the DNA is TGTGCCAGCAGTCAGCGGGGGGAGCCCCCCTACAATGAGCAGTTCTTC.

The J gene is TRBJ2-4, the V gene TRBV5-8; 7 nucleotides agree with TRBD2. The ends lost 4 bases at V and 7 bases at J; junction bases unmatched: 14. This CDR3 comprises 16 residues. CDR1 SGHTS and CDR2 YDEGEE come from the germline V gene. CDR3 sequence (DNA): TGTGCCAGCAGCCGCCCTGGTAGGGTGGGAGGGAACATTCAGTACTTC. As protein: CASSRPGRVGGNIQYF.

This clone was counted many times. In nucleotides, the CDR3 is TGTGCCAGCTCAGTCAGGGAAGATCAGCCCCAGCATTTT. It is translated as CASSVREDQPQHF. This chain uses TRBV18 with TRBJ1-5, with D maybe TRBD1 (5 bases). Germline V CDR1 and CDR2: KGHSH, LQKENI. V was clipped by 5 bases and J by 5 bases, with 10 bases between them. The CDR3 has 13 amino acids.

The J gene is TRBJ1-1, the V gene TRBV19; the D gene is possibly TRBD1 (5 bases). Per the germline V gene, CDR1 is LNHDA and CDR2 is SQIVND (reference sequence). CDR3 length: 15 residues. V dropped 4 bases and J dropped 2 bases, with 14 bases sitting between them. CDR3 region: CASSTGRVDNTEAFF. In nucleotides, the CDR3 is TGTGCCAGTAGTACCGGCAGGGTGGACAACACTGAAGCTTTCTTT.

Here the CDR3 DNA reads TGTGCCAGTAGTACTAACGGAGGGCCGGGGGAGACCCAGTACTTC. Protein sequence: CASSTNGGPGETQYF. This chain connects TRBV19 to TRBJ2-5; a weak D match, TRBD2 (6 bases). Germline assignment: CDR1 LNHDA and CDR2 SQIVND (reference sequence). This CDR3 is 15 amino acids long. V lost 4 bases, J lost 5 bases, and 17 bases lay in between. The full variable domain, its missing parts supplied by reference TRBV19 and TRBJ2-5, is DGGITQSPKYLFRKEGQNVTLSCEQNLNHDAMYWYRQDPGQGLRLIYYSQIVNDFQKGDIAEGYSVSREKKESFPLTVTSAQKNPTAFYLCASSTNGGPGETQYFGPGTRLLVL.

This clone was found once. The chain links TRBV19 to TRBJ1-1, with D perhaps TRBD1 (5 bases). V dropped 4 bases and J dropped 2 bases, with 17 bases sitting between them. CDR3 length equals 16 residues. CDR1 and CDR2 from the germline V gene are LNHDA and SQIVND (reference sequence). The CDR3 nucleotides read TGTGCCAGTAGTAATGGTTTCGGCCAGGGAAACACTGAAGCTTTCTTT. Its translation is CASSNGFGQGNTEAFF. Using reference TRBV19 and TRBJ1-1 for the parts outside the CDR3, the full variable domain is DGGITQSPKYLFRKEGQNVTLSCEQNLNHDAMYWYRQDPGQGLRLIYYSQIVNDFQKGDIAEGYSVSREKKESFPLTVTSAQKNPTAFYLCASSNGFGQGNTEAFFGQGTRLTVV.

V usage is TRBV7-9 and J usage is TRBJ2-3; 7 bases line up with TRBD2. With 6 bases clipped from V and 5 bases from J, the junction kept 17 bases outside the gene matches. CDR1 is SEHNR and CDR2 is FQNEAQ in the germline V gene (reference sequence). The CDR3 is 17 residues long. The CDR3: CASRPPVAGVVQDTQYF. The CDR3 DNA is TGTGCCAGCAGACCTCCCGTGGCGGGAGTTGTCCAAGATACGCAGTATTTT.

The chain has TRBV2 and TRBJ1-3; no clear D gene. The germline gives CDR1 SNHLY, CDR2 FYNNEI. Trimming took off 6 bases at V and 0 bases at J, with 18 bases between the two ends. This CDR3 region has 17 residues. CDR3 region: CASSVRRGLDSGNTIYF. CDR3 bases: TGTGCCAGCAGCGTACGGCGAGGCCTCGACTCTGGAAACACCATATATTTT.

This clone was detected many times. The chain recombines TRBV10-3 with TRBJ2-2, with 8 bases matching TRBD1. CDR3 size: 14 residues. Germline V gene sequence: CDR1 ENHRY, CDR2 SYGVKD. V was pared by 2 bases and J by 7 bases, with 3 bases of the junction left unmatched. In DNA, the CDR3 is TGTGCCATCAGTGAGGACAGGGGCTTCGGGGAGCTGTTTTTT. The encoded protein is CAISEDRGFGELFF.

J is TRBJ1-6 and V is TRBV29-1; TRBD1 might be the D (5 bases). The CDR3 has 15 residues. V lost 5 bases, J lost 0 bases, and 11 bases lay in between. Germline CDR1 is SQVTM and CDR2 is ANQGSEA. The CDR3 DNA sequence: TGCAGCGTTAGGGGTATTAGCTCCTATAATTCACCCCTCCACTTT. It specifies CSVRGISSYNSPLHF.

The rearrangement uses TRBV11-2 and TRBJ2-7, with TRBD1 matching 8 bases. The CDR3 totals 16 residues. Trimming cost V 8 bases and J 3 bases; bases outside gene matches: 15. Germline CDR1 and CDR2: SGHAT and FQNNGV. The CDR3 nucleotides read TGTGCCAGCGCCGTACCGTTCGGGGACAGGCACTACGAGCAGTACTTC. It encodes CASAVPFGDRHYEQYF.

The chain couples TRBV19 to TRBJ1-2, with a weak D call TRBD1 (6 bases). V was clipped by 4 bases and J by 5 bases, with 17 bases between them. The CDR3 has 15 residues. The germline CDR1 and CDR2 sequences are LNHDA and SQIVND (reference sequence). The CDR3 loop is CASSNGPGDTYGYTF. The CDR3 DNA sequence: TGTGCCAGTAGTAATGGCCCAGGGGACACATATGGCTACACCTTC. Full variable domain (rest looked up from reference TRBV19 and TRBJ1-2): DGGITQSPKYLFRKEGQNVTLSCEQNLNHDAMYWYRQDPGQGLRLIYYSQIVNDFQKGDIAEGYSVSREKKESFPLTVTSAQKNPTAFYLCASSNGPGDTYGYTFGSGTRLTVV.

This chain's CDR3 is CASSSRTSGYEQYF. CDR3 nucleotide sequence: TGTGCCAGCAGCTCGCGGACTAGCGGCTACGAGCAGTACTTC. This rearrangement joins TRBV9 to TRBJ2-7, with 10 bases lining up with TRBD2. This CDR3 contains 14 residues. Germline V gene data show CDR1 as SGDLS and CDR2 as YYNGEE. Trimming at V came to 4 bases and at J to 3 bases, leaving 4 bases not matched to a gene.

The J gene is TRBJ2-5, the V gene TRBV5-1; TRBD2 matches 7 bases. After removal of 4 bases from V and 4 bases from J, the junction contained 10 bases not matched to a gene. Per germline, CDR1 SGHRS and CDR2 YFSETQ. CDR3 length: 15 amino acids. CDR3 sequence: CASSPAAGEVETQYF. DNA of the CDR3: TGCGCCAGCAGCCCGGCCGCGGGGGAGGTAGAGACCCAGTACTTC.

This chain connects TRBV6-1 to TRBJ1-1; 9 positions agree with TRBD1. The CDR3 runs to 14 residues. Germline V gene lookup returns CDR1 MNHNS and CDR2 SASEGT. V lost 3 bases to trimming and J lost 3 bases; unmatched junction nucleotides: 2. The CDR3 reads CASSDRTGDTEAFF. In DNA form, the CDR3 reads TGTGCCAGCAGTGACAGGACAGGGGACACTGAAGCTTTCTTT.

The rearrangement joins TRBV11-2 to TRBJ1-1; D may be TRBD1 (6 bases). The V end was cut by 4 bases, the J end by 1 base, with 16 bases between. The CDR3 sequence is 16 residues long. Germline-derived CDR1 and CDR2 are SGHAT and FQNNGV. The CDR3 reads CASSSNRADKNTEAFF. The CDR3 nucleotides are TGTGCCAGCAGCTCCAACAGGGCGGATAAGAACACTGAAGCTTTCTTT.

The chain has TRBV7-8 and TRBJ1-1; D is perhaps TRBD1 (5 bases). The CDR3 contains 14 residues. V lost 2 bases to trimming and J lost 7 bases, with 14 bases between them. Germline CDR1 is SGHVS and CDR2 is FQNEAQ. Written as DNA, the CDR3 is TGTGCCAGCAGCTTATCTACACATCAGGGTGAAGCTTTCTTT. Translation: CASSLSTHQGEAFF.